This T cell receptor beta chain was found in a study of a mutant IDH1 vaccine in newly diagnosed glioma. As for this clone: What it recognizes is unknown.

As to time point: week 35, safety follow-up. Vaccinated patients received 300 ug of mutant IDH1 20-mer peptide per dose, with topical imiquimod. Clones were sequenced by immunoSEQ multiplex PCR, and TCRdb holds only the in-frame ones, with some missing. The sample shows around 60,000 clones, 84% of them seen only once. This TCR came from a man aged 25-45 years with glioma. Specimen: PBMCs, collected from a glioma patient whose treatment included an IDH1 peptide vaccine.

The CDR3 nucleotides are TGTGCCAGTAGTTTCCGGGACACCGGACCCTACTATGGCTACACCTTC. Translated, it gives CASSFRDTGPYYGYTF. The chain couples TRBV19 to TRBJ1-2, with TRBD1 as a possible D gene (6 bases). Trimming cost V 5 bases and J 3 bases, with 19 bases left between them. The CDR3 is 16 amino acids. Germline CDR1 is LNHDA and CDR2 is SQIVND (reference sequence).